This T cell receptor (beta chain) stems from a study of patients and donors after allogeneic stem cell transplantation. This CDR3 is built from 15 residues. V gave up 0 bases and J gave up 6 bases, with 10 bases separating them. Germline values: CDR1 SGHRS, CDR2 YFSETQ. TCRdb reanalysed the RT-PCR reads using MiXCR and keeps one entry per CDR3 protein. The table has about 110,000 distinct CDR3 sequences, 35% seen once. The rearrangement joins TRBV5-1 to TRBJ1-6; no firm D call. This clonotype originated in a human donor who was either an allogeneic HSCT recipient or a stem cell or donor lymphocyte infusion donor (not recorded which). It is not recorded whose cells these are; they may come from a transplant donor. The material sequenced was blood, either unsorted or a sorted T cell fraction (not recorded which). The CDR3 sequence: CASSLGRTGNSPLHF. For the CDR3, the DNA is TGCGCCAGCAGCTTGGGTCGGACGGGTAATTCACCCCTCCACTTT.